This T cell receptor beta chain stems from a study of regulatory T cells in long-lasting Graves disease. Described time point: newly diagnosed GD, antithyroid drugs for less than 3 months. TCR sequences were obtained from RNA taken from PBMCs. Through Arm-PCR of CDR3 regions and iRepertoire HTBI primers, TCR beta libraries were built. From the multiplex PCR reads, TCRdb called clonotypes with MiXCR, one entry per CDR3 protein. This sample has some 220,000 distinct CDR3 sequences, with less than 20% found just once. The CDR3 length is 14 residues. Germline CDR1 is MDHEN and CDR2 is SYDVKM. Between the trimmed V and J ends, which lost 3 bases and 8 bases, there was a span of 15 bases. This clonotype has ten or more counts. These records were also assigned to another study, of T cells in Graves' hyperthyroidism and ophthalmopathy.

The source was peripheral blood mononuclear cells (PBMCs), collected at new diagnosis, from a patient treated with antithyroid drugs. The source is a woman in her twenties or thirties with Graves disease. V and J are TRBV28 and TRBJ2-3; D unresolved. CDR3 protein: CASSLRQLSGTQYF. For the CDR3, the DNA is TGTGCCAGCAGTTTGAGGCAGTTGTCCGGTACGCAGTATTTT.